This T cell receptor (beta chain) appears in the sequencing data of a study of tumor and adjacent non-tumor tissue in lung cancer (dated by TCRdb to the late 2010s). Regarding the study in general: The cohort included more than nine adenocarcinoma, a couple of squamous cell carcinoma and 1 small cell lung cancer patients. The study compared bulk TCRbeta repertoires between lung tumor tissue and matched distant non-tumor lung tissue from about 14 lung cancer patients. Among the approximately 15 patients, ages ranged from roughly 30 to 76 years, 10 were men and 5 were women, and disease was TNM stage I to III. For each patient, one tumor sample and one normal lung sample were taken, giving approximately 30 paired specimens that underwent TCRbeta CDR3 sequencing. Sequencing generated a total of 120 million or so productive TCRbeta reads, averaging roughly 4.3 million reads per sample.

Bulk unsorted tissue served as the source for RNA extraction, and RNA quality was assessed using a NanoDrop ND-1000 and an Agilent 2100. All donors had newly diagnosed lung cancer, had not received prior chemotherapy, and were admitted for thoracic surgery in China between August and November 2014. Patients who had received previous radiotherapy or chemotherapy, or who had another concurrent cancer, were excluded from the study. Pieces of surgical tissue measuring roughly 1-2.2 cm3 were kept in RNAlater solution and held at -80 degrees C until needed. The CDR3 runs 15 residues from the cysteine to the phenylalanine. Only the CDR3 part of the read is kept: 45 bases, read in frame from the first base. V and J are truncated by 1 base and 5 bases respectively, leaving an intervening sequence of 14 bases. Looking up the germline V gene yields CDR1 MDHEN and CDR2 SYDVKM. A word on this clonotype: The clone's antigen remains unknown. Within one base of it there is no much larger clone, and no base qualities were kept.

Overall results and qualifications from the work: Neither the sequencing platform nor unique molecular identifiers are named or mentioned anywhere in the methods. TCR diversity (inverse Simpson) was significantly higher in tumor than in normal lung tissue (roughly 430 vs 170, P = 0.0075, Mann-Whitney U test). TCR diversity was significantly higher in younger patients, and higher tumor TCR diversity was associated with shorter overall and disease-free survival. Peripheral blood was not sequenced, so blood TCRbeta repertoires were not examined in the lung cancer patients of the study. The top 100 clones accounted for a significantly larger cumulative portion of the repertoire in normal lung than in tumor tissue. With only approximately 15 patients in the cohort, the authors noted that larger samples and more detailed clinical data are needed.

Libraries were constructed by multiplex PCR. TCRdb records Illumina HiSeq 2500 as the sequencer. TCRbeta libraries were constructed through three rounds of nested PCR with primers (Table S4) according to protocols adapted from ARM-PCR. PCR products of 200-500 bp were gel-excised and purified with the QIAquick gel extraction kit before sequencing. Processing in the source paper ran as follows. Trimmomatic was used to clean the reads, FLASH merged the cleaned reads into complete CDR3 sequences, and MiTCR assigned the sequences to V(D)J germline segments. Clonal diversity was calculated as the inverse Simpson's index using VDJtools. In-frame sequences without a premature stop codon were defined as productive reads. The public reads were reanalyzed by TCRdb: fastp trimming at Q25, MiXCR alignment, in-frame beta chains only. Identical CDR3 proteins give one entry, which carries the most common genes and DNA. TCRdb assigned the V and J calls; the authors' analysis was not used. Here the sample has 100,000 to 150,000 distinct CDR3 sequences; approximately 66% occur a single time. The top ten clonotypes cover roughly 13% of the sample.

Sequencing used lung tumor tissue. This TCR derives from a man younger than 45 with non-small cell lung cancer. The chain is encoded by TRBV28 joined to TRBJ1-1; the D gene lacks a confident call. The DNA is TGTGCCAGCAGTTTATTGGAGGTAGGGAGGACTGAAGCTTTCTTT. It translates as CASSLLEVGRTEAFF.